This TCR beta chain comes out of a study of human T cells and chemical hapten exposure. The sample holds a few counts of this clonotype. The time point: pre-sensitization, week 0. The treatment denotes: therapeutic diphenylcyclopropenone sensitization with weekly scalp DPC. The germline CDR1 and CDR2 sequences are MGHDK and SYGVNS. Trimming took off 3 bases at V and 7 bases at J, with 21 bases between the two ends. The CDR3 extends over 17 amino acids. TCRdb recomputed calls from the RACE reads with MiXCR, one row per CDR3 protein. The data show some 400,000 distinct CDR3 sequences, with around 5.5% seen just once and 2.5% to 3% held by the top ten.

Sequences were derived from whole blood, sampled in connection with sensitization to the hapten diphenylcyclopropenone (DPC). The source of this sequence is a woman between 45 and 60 years old with alopecia areata. Some clones in this sample may be carry-over from other donors' samples. The chain employs TRBV25-1 and TRBJ1-4; possible D gene TRBD1, 6 bases. The CDR3 bases are TGTGCCAGCAGTGACCCCCCAGGGGCTAAGGGATTTGAAAAACTGTTTTTT. Protein product: CASSDPPGAKGFEKLFF.